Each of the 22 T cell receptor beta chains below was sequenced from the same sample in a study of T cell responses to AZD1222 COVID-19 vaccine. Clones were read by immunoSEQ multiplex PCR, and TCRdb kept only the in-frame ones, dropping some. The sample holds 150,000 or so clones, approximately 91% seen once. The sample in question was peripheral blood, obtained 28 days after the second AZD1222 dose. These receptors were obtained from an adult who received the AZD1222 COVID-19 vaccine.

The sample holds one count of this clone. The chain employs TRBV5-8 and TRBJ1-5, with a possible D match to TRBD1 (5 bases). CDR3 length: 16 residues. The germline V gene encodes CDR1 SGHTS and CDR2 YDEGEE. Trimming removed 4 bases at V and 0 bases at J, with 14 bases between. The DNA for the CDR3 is TGTGCCAGCAGCGGAGGGGAAATATATAGCAATCAGCCCCAGCATTTT. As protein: CASSGGEIYSNQPQHF.

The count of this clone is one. Written as DNA, the CDR3 is TGTGCCAGCAGTTCCGGGACTAGCGGGCGCACAGATACGCAGTATTTT. Translated: CASSSGTSGRTDTQYF. The chain carries TRBV9 and TRBJ2-3; 12 bases line up with TRBD2. Germline trimming cut 5 bases from V and 1 base from J; bases unmatched to any gene: 5. The germline V gene encodes CDR1 SGDLS and CDR2 YYNGEE. The CDR3 sequence is 16 residues long.

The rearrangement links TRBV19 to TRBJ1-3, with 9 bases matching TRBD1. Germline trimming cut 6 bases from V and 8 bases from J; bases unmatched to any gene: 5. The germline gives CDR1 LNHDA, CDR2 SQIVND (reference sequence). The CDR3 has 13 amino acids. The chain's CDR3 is CASSRQGEYTIYF. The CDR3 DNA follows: TGTGCCAGTAGCCGACAGGGGGAGTACACCATATATTTT.

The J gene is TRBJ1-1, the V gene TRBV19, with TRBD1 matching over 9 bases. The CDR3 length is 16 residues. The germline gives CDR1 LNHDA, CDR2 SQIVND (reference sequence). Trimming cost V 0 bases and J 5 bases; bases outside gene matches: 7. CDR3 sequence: CASSIDRTGVLTEAFF. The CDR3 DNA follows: TGTGCCAGTAGTATAGACAGGACAGGGGTATTGACTGAAGCTTTCTTT.

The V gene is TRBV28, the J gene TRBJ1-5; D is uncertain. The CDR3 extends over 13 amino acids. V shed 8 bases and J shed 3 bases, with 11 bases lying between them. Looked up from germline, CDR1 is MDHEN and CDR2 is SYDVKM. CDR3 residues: CASHRAFNQPQHF. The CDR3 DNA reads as TGTGCCAGCCACCGGGCTTTCAATCAGCCCCAGCATTTT.

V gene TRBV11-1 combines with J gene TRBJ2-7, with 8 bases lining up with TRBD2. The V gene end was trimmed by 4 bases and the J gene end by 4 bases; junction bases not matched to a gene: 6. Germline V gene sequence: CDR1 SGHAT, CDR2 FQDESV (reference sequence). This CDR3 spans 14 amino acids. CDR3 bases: TGTGCCAGCAGCTACGGGACTAGAGGTTACGAGCAGTACTTC. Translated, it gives CASSYGTRGYEQYF.

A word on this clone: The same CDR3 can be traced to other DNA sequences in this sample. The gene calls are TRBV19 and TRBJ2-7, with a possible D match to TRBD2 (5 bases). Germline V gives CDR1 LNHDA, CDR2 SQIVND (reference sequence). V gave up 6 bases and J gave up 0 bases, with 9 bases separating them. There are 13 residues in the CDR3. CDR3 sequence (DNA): TGTGCCAGTAGCCCGGGGATCTCCTACGAGCAGTACTTC. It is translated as CASSPGISYEQYF. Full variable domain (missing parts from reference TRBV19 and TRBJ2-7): DGGITQSPKYLFRKEGQNVTLSCEQNLNHDAMYWYRQDPGQGLRLIYYSQIVNDFQKGDIAEGYSVSREKKESFPLTVTSAQKNPTAFYLCASSPGISYEQYFGPGTRLTVT.

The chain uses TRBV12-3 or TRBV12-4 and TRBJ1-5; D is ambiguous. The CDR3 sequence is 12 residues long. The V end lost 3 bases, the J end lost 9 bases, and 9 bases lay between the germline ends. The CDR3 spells CASSLIPRPQHF. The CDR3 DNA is TGTGCCAGCAGTTTGATTCCGCGGCCCCAGCATTTT.

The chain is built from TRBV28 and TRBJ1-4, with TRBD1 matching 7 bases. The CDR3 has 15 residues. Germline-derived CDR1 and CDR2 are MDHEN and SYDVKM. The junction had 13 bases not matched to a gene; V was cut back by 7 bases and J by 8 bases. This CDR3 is CASNFGRQGSEKLFF. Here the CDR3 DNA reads TGTGCCAGCAACTTTGGGAGACAGGGAAGCGAAAAACTGTTTTTT. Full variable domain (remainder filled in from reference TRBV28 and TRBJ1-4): DVKVTQSSRYLVKRTGEKVFLECVQDMDHENMFWYRQDPGLGLRLIYFSYDVKMKEKGDIPEGYSVSREKKERFSLILESASTNQTSMYLCASNFGRQGSEKLFFGSGTQLSVL.

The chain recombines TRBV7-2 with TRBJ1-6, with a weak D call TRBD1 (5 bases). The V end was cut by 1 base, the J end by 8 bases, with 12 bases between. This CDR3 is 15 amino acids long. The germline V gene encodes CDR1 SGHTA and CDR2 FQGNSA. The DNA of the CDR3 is TGTGCCAGCAGCTTAGACCCAGGGTTTTATTCACCCCTCCACTTT. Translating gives CASSLDPGFYSPLHF. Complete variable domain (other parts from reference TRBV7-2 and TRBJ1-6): GAGVSQSPSNKVTEKGKDVELRCDPISGHTALYWYRQSLGQGLEFLIYFQGNSAPDKSGLPSDRFSAERTGGSVSTLTIQRTQQEDSAVYLCASSLDPGFYSPLHFGNGTRLTVT.

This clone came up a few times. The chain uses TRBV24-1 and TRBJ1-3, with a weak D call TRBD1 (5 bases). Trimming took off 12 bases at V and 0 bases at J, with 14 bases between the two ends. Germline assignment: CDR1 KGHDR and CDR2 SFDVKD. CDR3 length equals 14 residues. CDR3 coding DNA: TGTGCCGGTCGCAGGGTAGGCTCTGGAAACACCATATATTTT. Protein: CAGRRVGSGNTIYF.

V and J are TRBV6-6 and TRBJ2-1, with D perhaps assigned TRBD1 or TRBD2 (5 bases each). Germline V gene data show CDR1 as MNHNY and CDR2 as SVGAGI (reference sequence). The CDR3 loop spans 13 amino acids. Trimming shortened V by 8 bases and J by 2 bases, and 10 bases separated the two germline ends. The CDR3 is CASVPGPYNEQFF. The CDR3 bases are TGTGCCAGCGTCCCGGGACCCTACAATGAGCAGTTCTTC.

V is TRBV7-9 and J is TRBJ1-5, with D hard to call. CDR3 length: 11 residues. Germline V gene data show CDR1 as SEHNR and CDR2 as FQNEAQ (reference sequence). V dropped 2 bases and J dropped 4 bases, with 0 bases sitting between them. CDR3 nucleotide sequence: TGTGCCAGCAGCTTAAATCAGCCCCAGCATTTT. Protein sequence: CASSLNQPQHF.

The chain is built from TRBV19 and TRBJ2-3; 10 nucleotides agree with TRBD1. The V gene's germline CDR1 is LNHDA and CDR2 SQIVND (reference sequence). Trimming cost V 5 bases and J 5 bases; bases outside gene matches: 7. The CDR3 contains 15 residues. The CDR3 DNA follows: TGTGCCAGTAGTCGACAGGGGGCGGTTGTAGATACGCAGTATTTT. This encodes CASSRQGAVVDTQYF. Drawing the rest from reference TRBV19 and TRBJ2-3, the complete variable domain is DGGITQSPKYLFRKEGQNVTLSCEQNLNHDAMYWYRQDPGQGLRLIYYSQIVNDFQKGDIAEGYSVSREKKESFPLTVTSAQKNPTAFYLCASSRQGAVVDTQYFGPGTRLTVL.

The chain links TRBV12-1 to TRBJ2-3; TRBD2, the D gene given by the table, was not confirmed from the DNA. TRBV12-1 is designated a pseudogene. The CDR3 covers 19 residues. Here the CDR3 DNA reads TGTGCCAGCAGCCCCCCACTAGCGGTGGGGCGGGCTAGCACAGATACGCAGTATTTT. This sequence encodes CASSPPLAVGRASTDTQYF.

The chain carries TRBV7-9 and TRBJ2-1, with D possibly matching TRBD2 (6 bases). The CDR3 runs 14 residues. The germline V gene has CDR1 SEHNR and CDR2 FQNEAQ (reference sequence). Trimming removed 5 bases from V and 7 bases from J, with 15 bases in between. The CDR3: CASSLWDWTNEQFF. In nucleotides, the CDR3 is TGTGCCAGCAGCCTCTGGGACTGGACTAATGAGCAGTTCTTC.

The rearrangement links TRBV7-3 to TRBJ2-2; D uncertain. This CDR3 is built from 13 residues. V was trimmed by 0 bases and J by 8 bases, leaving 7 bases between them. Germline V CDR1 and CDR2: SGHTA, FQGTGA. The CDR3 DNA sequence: TGTGCCAGCAGCTTAACGTTGAGGGGGGAGCTGTTTTTT. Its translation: CASSLTLRGELFF.

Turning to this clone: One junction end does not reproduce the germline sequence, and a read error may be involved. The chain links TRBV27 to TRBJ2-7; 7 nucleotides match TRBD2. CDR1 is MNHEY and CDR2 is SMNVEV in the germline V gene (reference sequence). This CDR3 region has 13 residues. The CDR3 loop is CASSSRLGGSGSF. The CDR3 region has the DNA TGTGCCAGCAGCTCCCGCCTGGGCGGGAGTGGTTCTTTC.

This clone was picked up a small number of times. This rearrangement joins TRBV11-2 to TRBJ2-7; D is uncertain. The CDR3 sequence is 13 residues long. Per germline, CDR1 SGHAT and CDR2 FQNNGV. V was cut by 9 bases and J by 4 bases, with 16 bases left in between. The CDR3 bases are TGTGCCAGTGCCTGGGGAATAGAATACGAGCAGTACTTC. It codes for CASAWGIEYEQYF.

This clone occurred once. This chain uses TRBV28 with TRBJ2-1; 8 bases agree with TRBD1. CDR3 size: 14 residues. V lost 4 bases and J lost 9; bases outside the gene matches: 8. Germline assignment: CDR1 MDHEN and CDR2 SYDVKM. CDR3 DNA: TGTGCCAGCAGTTACCGGACAGGGTTGGTTGAGCAGTTCTTC. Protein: CASSYRTGLVEQFF.

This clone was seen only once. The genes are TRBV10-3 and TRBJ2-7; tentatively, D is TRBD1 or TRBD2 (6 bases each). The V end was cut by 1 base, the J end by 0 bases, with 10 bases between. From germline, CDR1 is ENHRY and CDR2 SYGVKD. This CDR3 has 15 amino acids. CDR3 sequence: CAISELGGISYEQYF. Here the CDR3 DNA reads TGTGCCATCAGTGAGTTAGGGGGGATCTCCTACGAGCAGTACTTC.

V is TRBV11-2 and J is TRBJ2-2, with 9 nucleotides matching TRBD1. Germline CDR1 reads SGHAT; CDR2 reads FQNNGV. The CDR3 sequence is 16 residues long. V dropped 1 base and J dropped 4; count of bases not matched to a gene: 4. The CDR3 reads CASSLVTDRGTGELFF. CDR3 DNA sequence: TGTGCCAGCAGCTTAGTTACGGACAGGGGCACCGGGGAGCTGTTTTTT. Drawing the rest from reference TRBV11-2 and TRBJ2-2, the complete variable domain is EAGVAQSPRYKIIEKRQSVAFWCNPISGHATLYWYQQILGQGPKLLIQFQNNGVVDDSQLPKDRFSAERLKGVDSTLKIQPAKLEDSAVYLCASSLVTDRGTGELFFGEGSRLTVL.